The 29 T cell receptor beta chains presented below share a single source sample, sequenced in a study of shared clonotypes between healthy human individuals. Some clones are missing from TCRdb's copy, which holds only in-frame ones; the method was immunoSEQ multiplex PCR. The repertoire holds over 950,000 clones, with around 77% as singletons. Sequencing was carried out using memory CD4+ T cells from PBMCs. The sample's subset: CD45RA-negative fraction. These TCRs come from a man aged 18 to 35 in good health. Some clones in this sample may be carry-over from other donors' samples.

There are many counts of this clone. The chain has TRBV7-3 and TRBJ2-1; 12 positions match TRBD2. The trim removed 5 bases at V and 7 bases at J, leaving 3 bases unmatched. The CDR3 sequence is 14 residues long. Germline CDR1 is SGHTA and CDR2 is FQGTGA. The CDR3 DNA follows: TGTGCCAGCAGCCCCGGGACTAGCGGGAATGAGCAGTTCTTC. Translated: CASSPGTSGNEQFF.

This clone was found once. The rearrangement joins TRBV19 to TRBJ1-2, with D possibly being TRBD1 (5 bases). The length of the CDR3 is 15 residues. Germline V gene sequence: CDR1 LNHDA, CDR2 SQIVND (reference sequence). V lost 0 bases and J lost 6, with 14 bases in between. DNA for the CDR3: TGTGCCAGTAGTATAGATTGGGGGAGTTCGAATGGCTACACCTTC. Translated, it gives CASSIDWGSSNGYTF.

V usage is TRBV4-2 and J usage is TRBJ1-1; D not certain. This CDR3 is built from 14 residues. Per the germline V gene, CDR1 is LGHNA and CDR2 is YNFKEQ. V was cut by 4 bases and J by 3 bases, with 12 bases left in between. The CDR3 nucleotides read TGTGCCAGCAGCCCGACCGGAGTCGACACTGAAGCTTTCTTT. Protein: CASSPTGVDTEAFF.

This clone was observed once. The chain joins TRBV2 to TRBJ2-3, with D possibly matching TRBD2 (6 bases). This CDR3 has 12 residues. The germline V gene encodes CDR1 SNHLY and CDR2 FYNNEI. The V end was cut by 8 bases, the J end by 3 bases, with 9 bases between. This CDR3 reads CASGRITDTQYF. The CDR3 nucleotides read TGTGCCAGCGGGAGGATTACAGATACGCAGTATTTT.

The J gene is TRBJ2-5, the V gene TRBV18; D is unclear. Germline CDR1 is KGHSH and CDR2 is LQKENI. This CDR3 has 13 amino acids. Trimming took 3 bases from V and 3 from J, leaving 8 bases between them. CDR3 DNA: TGTGCCAGCTCACCCAGTCTTGAAGAGACCCAGTACTTC. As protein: CASSPSLEETQYF. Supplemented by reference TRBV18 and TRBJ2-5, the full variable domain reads NAGVMQNPRHLVRRRGQEARLRCSPMKGHSHVYWYRQLPEEGLKFMVYLQKENIIDESGMPKERFSAEFPKEGPSILRIQQVVRGDSAAYFCASSPSLEETQYFGPGTRLLVL.

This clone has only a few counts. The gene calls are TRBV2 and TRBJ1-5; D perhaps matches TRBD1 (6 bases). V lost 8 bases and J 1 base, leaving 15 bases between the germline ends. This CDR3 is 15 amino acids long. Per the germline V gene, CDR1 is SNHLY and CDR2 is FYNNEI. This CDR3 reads CASAGVGGSNQPQHF. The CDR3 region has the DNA TGTGCCAGCGCAGGGGTAGGGGGAAGCAATCAGCCCCAGCATTTT.

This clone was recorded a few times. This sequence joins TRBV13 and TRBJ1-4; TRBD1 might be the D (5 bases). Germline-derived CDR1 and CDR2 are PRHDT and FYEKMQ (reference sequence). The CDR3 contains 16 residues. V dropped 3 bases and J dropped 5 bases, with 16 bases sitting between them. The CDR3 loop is CASSLQGVRENEKLFF. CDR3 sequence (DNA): TGTGCCAGCAGCTTGCAGGGCGTTAGGGAAAATGAAAAACTGTTTTTT.

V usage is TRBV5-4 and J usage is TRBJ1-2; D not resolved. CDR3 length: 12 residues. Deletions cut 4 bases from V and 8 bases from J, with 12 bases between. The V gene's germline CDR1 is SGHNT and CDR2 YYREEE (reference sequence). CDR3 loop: CASSQTHTGYTF. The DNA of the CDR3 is TGTGCCAGCAGCCAGACTCATACCGGCTACACCTTC.

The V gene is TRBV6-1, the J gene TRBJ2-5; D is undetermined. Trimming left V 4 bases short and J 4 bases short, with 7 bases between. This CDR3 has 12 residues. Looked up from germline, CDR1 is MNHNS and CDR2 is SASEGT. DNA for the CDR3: TGTGCCAGCAGTGTACAGCGAGAGACCCAGTACTTC. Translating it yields CASSVQRETQYF.

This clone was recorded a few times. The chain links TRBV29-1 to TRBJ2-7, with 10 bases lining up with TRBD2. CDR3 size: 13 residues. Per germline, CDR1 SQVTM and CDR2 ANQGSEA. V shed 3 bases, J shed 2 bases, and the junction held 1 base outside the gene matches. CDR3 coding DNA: TGCAGCGTTGAGGGGACTAGCGCCTACGAGCAGTACTTC. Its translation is CSVEGTSAYEQYF.

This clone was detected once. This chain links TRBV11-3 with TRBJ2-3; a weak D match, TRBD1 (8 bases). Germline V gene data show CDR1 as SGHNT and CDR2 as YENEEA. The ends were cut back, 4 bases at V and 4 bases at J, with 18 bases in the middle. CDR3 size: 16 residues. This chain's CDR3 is CASSSPRQGRADTQYF. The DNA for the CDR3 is TGTGCCAGCAGCTCGCCCCGACAGGGGAGGGCAGATACGCAGTATTTT.

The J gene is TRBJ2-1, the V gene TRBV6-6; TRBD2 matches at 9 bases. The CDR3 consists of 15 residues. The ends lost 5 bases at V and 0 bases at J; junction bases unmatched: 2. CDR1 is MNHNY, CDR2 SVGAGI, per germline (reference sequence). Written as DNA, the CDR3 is TGTGCCAGCAGTCTAGCGGGGCCCTCCTACAATGAGCAGTTCTTC. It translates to CASSLAGPSYNEQFF.

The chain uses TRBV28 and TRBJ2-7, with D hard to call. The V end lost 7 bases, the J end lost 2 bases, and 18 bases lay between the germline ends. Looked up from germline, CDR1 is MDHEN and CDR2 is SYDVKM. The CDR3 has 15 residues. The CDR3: CASTPWAQVPYEQYF. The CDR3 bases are TGTGCCAGCACCCCTTGGGCCCAGGTCCCCTACGAGCAGTACTTC.

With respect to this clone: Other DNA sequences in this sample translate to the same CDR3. CDR3 region: CAWSGGSGNTIYF. The CDR3, as DNA: TGTGCCTGGAGTGGGGGCTCTGGAAACACCATATATTTT. The chain couples TRBV30 to TRBJ1-3, with D unresolved. This CDR3 is 13 amino acids long. Trimming took off 1 base at V and 0 bases at J, with 4 bases between the two ends. CDR1 is GTSNPN and CDR2 is SVGIG in the germline V gene (reference sequence).

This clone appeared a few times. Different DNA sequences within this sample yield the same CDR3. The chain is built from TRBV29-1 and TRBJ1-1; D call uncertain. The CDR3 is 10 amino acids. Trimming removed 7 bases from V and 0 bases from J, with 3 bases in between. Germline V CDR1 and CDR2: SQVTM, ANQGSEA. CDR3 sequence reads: CSGLNTEAFF. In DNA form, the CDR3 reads TGCAGCGGACTGAACACTGAAGCTTTCTTT.

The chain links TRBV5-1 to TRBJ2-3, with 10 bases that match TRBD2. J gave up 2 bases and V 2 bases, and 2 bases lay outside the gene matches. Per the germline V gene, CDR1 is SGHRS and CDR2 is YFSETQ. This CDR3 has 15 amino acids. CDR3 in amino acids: CASSLAGGLTDTQYF. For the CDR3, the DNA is TGCGCCAGCAGCTTAGCGGGAGGGCTCACAGATACGCAGTATTTT.

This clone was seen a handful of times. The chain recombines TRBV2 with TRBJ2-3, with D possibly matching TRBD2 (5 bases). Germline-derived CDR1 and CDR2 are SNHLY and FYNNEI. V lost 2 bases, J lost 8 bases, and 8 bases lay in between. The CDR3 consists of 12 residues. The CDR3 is CASSEPGSTQYF. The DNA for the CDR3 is TGTGCCAGCAGTGAACCGGGGAGTACGCAGTATTTT.

CDR3 amino acids: CASGRQGHTYEQYF. The CDR3 nucleotides are TGTGCCAGCGGGAGACAGGGGCACACCTACGAGCAGTACTTC. The V and J genes are TRBV27 and TRBJ2-7; the match to TRBD1 covers 8 bases. J gave up 2 bases and V 8 bases, and 8 bases lay outside the gene matches. CDR1 is MNHEY, CDR2 SMNVEV, per germline (reference sequence). The CDR3 is made up of 14 amino acids.

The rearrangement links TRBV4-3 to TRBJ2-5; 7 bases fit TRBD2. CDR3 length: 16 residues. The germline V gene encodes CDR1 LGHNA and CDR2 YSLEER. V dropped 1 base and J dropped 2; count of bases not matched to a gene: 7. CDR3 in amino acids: CASSQGASSGQETQYF. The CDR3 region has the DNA TGCGCCAGCAGCCAAGGGGCGTCTAGCGGACAAGAGACCCAGTACTTC.

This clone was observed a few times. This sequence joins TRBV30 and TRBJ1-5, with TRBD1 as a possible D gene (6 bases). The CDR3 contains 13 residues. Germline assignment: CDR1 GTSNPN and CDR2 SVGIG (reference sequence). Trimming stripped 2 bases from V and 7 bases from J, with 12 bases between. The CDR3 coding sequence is TGTGCCTGGAGTTCCCACCAGGGGCAGCCCCAGCATTTT. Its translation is CAWSSHQGQPQHF.

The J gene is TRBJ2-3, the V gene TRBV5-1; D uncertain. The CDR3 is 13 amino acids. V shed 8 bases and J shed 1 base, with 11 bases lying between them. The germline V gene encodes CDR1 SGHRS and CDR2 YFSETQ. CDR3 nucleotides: TGCGCCAGTCAGGTAGCCGGCACAGATACGCAGTATTTT. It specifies CASQVAGTDTQYF.

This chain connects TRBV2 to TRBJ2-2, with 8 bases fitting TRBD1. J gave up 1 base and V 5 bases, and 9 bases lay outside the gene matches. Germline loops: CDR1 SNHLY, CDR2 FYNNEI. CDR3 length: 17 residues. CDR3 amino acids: CASSYYSGGGNTGELFF. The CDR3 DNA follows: TGTGCCAGCAGTTATTACTCAGGGGGCGGGAACACCGGGGAGCTGTTTTTT.

The CDR3 sequence: CASSLFGGRGALAQYF. The CDR3 nucleotides are TGTGCCAGCAGCCTTTTCGGCGGCAGGGGTGCGTTGGCCCAGTACTTC. The gene calls are TRBV7-8 and TRBJ2-5, with a tentative D call TRBD1 (6 bases). Per the germline V gene, CDR1 is SGHVS and CDR2 is FQNEAQ. The CDR3 runs to 16 residues. Trimming removed 5 bases at V and 9 bases at J, with 25 bases between.

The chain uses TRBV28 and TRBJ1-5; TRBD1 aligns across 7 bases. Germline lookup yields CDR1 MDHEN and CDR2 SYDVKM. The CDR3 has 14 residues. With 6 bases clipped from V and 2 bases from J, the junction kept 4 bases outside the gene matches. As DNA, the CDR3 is TGTGCCAGCAGACAGGGGATGGGCAATCAGCCCCAGCATTTT. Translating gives CASRQGMGNQPQHF.

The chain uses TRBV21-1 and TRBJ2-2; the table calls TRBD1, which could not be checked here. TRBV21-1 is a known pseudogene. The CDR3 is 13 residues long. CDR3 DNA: TGTGCCAGCAGCAACAGGGACACCGGGGAGCTGTTTTTT. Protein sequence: CASSNRDTGELFF.

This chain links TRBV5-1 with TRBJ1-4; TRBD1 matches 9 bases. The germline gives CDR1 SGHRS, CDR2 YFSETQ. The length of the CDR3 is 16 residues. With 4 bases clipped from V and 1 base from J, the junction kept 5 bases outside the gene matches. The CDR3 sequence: CASSPDRGLTNEKLFF. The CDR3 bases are TGCGCCAGCAGCCCGGACAGGGGCCTAACTAATGAAAAACTGTTTTTT.

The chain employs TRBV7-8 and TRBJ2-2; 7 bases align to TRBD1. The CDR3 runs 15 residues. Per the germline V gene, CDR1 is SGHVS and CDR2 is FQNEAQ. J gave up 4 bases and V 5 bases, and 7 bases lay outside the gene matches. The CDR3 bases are TGTGCCAGCAGCCTAAGACAGGGTAGCACCGGGGAGCTGTTTTTT. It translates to CASSLRQGSTGELFF.

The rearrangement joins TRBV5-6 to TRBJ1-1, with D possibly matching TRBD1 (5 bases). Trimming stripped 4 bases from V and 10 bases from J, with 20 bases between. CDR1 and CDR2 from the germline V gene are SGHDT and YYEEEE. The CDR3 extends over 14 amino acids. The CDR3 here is CASSPRDGWLGAFF. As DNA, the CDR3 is TGTGCCAGCAGCCCGAGGGACGGGTGGCTCGGAGCTTTCTTT.

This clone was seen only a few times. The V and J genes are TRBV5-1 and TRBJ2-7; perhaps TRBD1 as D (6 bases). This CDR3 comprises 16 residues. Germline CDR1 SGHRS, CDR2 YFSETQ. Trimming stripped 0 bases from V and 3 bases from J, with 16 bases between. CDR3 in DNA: TGCGCCAGCAGCTTGGCCCCGAACAGGGCCCTCTACGAGCAGTACTTC. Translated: CASSLAPNRALYEQYF.